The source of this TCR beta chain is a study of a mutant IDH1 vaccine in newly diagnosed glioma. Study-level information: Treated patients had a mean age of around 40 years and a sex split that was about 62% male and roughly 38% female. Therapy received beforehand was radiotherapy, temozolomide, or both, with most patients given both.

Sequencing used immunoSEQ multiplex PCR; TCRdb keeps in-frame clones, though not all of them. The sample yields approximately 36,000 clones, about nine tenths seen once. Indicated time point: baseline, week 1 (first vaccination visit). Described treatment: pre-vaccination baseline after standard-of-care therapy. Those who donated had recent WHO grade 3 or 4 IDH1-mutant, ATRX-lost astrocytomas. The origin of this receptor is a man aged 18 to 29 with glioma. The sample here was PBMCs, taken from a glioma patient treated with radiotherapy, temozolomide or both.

The CDR3 region has the DNA TGTGCTAGCCGGAGATCGTGGGAAGAGACCCAGTACTTC. Protein: CASRRSWEETQYF. The chain combines TRBV30 with TRBJ2-5; D is uncertain. The V gene's germline CDR1 is GTSNPN and CDR2 SVGIG (reference sequence). This CDR3 comprises 13 residues.